Listed below are T cell receptor beta chains from one sample, sequenced in a study of blood T cell repertoires in COVID-19. TCRdb's copy holds only in-frame clones and misses some; the assay was immunoSEQ multiplex PCR. The sample includes 110,000 to 150,000 clones, 75% to 90% of them seen just once. The sample comprised peripheral blood. These receptors were obtained from an elderly woman with acute or convalescent COVID-19. Each CDR3 is given with its conserved first and last residue. D genes are given only for firm matches. Some rows have no size entry. The others give once, few or many, or a class for an expanded clone.

TGTGCCAGCTCACCGGGCAGGGATTCACCCCTCCACTTT,CASSPGRDSPLHF,-,TRBJ1-6,-,TRBV18
TGTGCCAGCAGTTTACGGGGTTACTATGGCTACACCTTC,CASSLRGYYGYTF,-,TRBJ1-2,-,TRBV27
TGTGCCACCCGTAAGACAGGGGGCTGGTCACCCCTCCACTTT,CATRKTGGWSPLHF,TRBD1,TRBJ1-6,-,TRBV28
TGTGCCAGCAGCCAAGTTCAGAAGGGGTACAGCTCCTACAATGAGCAGTTCTTC,CASSQVQKGYSSYNEQFF,-,TRBJ2-1,-,TRBV3-1/TRBV3-2
TGCGCCAGCAGCCAAGTTCTAGCGGGGGCCAGCACAGATACGCAGTATTTT,CASSQVLAGASTDTQYF,TRBD2,TRBJ2-3,few,TRBV4-1
TGTGCCTGGGTTCGACAGGGAGTCTACGAGCAGTACTTC,CAWVRQGVYEQYF,TRBD1,TRBJ2-7,few,TRBV30
TGTGCCAGCATCGCCCTTGGGGGAGGGACAGATACGCAGTATTTT,CASIALGGGTDTQYF,TRBD2,TRBJ2-3,-,TRBV11-2
TGTGCCAGCAGCAATGACCCCCGGATAGCGAGACAGGGCGTAACCGGGGAGCTGTTTTTT,CASSNDPRIARQGVTGELFF,TRBD1,TRBJ2-2,-,TRBV5-4
TGTGCCAGCAGTGGATACGGGACAGGATTTAATGGGCCCCAGCATTTT,CASSGYGTGFNGPQHF,TRBD1,TRBJ1-5,-,TRBV28
TGTGCCAGCAGCTCCGGCCCACAGGGGTCCTACAATGAGCAGTTCTTC,CASSSGPQGSYNEQFF,TRBD1,TRBJ2-1,-,TRBV27
TGTGCCAGCAGTTCAAGGGGGGACAGGGCCCCCTATGGCTACACCTTC,CASSSRGDRAPYGYTF,TRBD1,TRBJ1-2,-,TRBV7-8
TGTGCCAGCAGAACTAACGACGTCCGGGACAGGACTACAACTAATGAAAAACTGTTTTTT,CASRTNDVRDRTTTNEKLFF,TRBD1,TRBJ1-4,-,TRBV27
TGTGCCAGCAGTGAGAGAGCAGGAAACTATGGCTACACCTTC,CASSERAGNYGYTF,-,TRBJ1-2,-,TRBV2
TGTGCCAGCTCCCTATCAGGATTCGTCCAAGAGACCCAGTACTTC,CASSLSGFVQETQYF,-,TRBJ2-5,-,TRBV28
TGTGCCAGTAGTATTATTGGGGGCGTGGGACAGCCCCAGCATTTT,CASSIIGGVGQPQHF,-,TRBJ1-5,-,TRBV19
TGTGCCAGCAGCCCTCCTCAGGGTAGCGGGAGGAGGGCTTCCTACAATGAGCAGTTCTTC,CASSPPQGSGRRASYNEQFF,TRBD2,TRBJ2-1,-,TRBV14
TGTGCCAGCAGTATGGGGGGTCCCTACGAGCAGTACTTC,CASSMGGPYEQYF,-,TRBJ2-7,-,TRBV27
TGTGCCAGTAGTATAGGGGCAGGTGAAGCTTTCTTT,CASSIGAGEAFF,-,TRBJ1-1,few,TRBV19
TGTGCCAGCAGCCCGGGACTAGCGGGAGGGGGGGAGACCCAGTACTTC,CASSPGLAGGGETQYF,TRBD2,TRBJ2-5,-,TRBV3-1/TRBV3-2
TGTGCCAGCAGGATACAGGGGGACCTTGAAGCTTTCTTT,CASRIQGDLEAFF,TRBD1,TRBJ1-1,-,TRBV6-6
TGTGCCTGGAGTGTCGAACGGGGGGCTTTCTCTGGAAACACCATATATTTT,CAWSVERGAFSGNTIYF,-,TRBJ1-3,-,TRBV30
TGTGCCAGCAAGGACAGGGGGAGGTATGGCTACACCTTC,CASKDRGRYGYTF,TRBD1,TRBJ1-2,-,TRBV13
TGTGCCATCAGTGAGTTGTCCCTTCGCCTAGCTAACTATGGCTACACCTTC,CAISELSLRLANYGYTF,-,TRBJ1-2,-,TRBV10-3
TGTGCCAGCAGCCAGACAGGCCACACTGAAGCTTTCTTT,CASSQTGHTEAFF,-,TRBJ1-1,-,TRBV3-1/TRBV3-2
TGTGCCACCAGCAGTACGACTAGCGGGAGACGTTGGGTTGAGCAGTTCTTC,CATSSTTSGRRWVEQFF,TRBD2,TRBJ2-1,-,TRBV15
TGTGCCAGCAGCCAACAATACAGGGTTGGAGAGACCCAGTACTTC,CASSQQYRVGETQYF,-,TRBJ2-5,-,TRBV7-9
TGTGCCAGCAGCTCCACCAGGGGGCCCGGAAACACCATATATTTT,CASSSTRGPGNTIYF,TRBD1,TRBJ1-3,-,TRBV11-2
TGTGCCAGCCAACCGGGACAGGTTTTGATTAGCACTGAAGCTTTCTTT,CASQPGQVLISTEAFF,TRBD1,TRBJ1-1,few,TRBV7-8
TGTGCCAGCAGTTTATTGCGAGAACGTACCGGGGAGCTGTTTTTT,CASSLLRERTGELFF,-,TRBJ2-2,-,TRBV28
TGTGTCCGGACGACCAGCGGGGCCTACAATGAGCAGTTCTTC,CVRTTSGAYNEQFF,TRBD2,TRBJ2-1,-,TRBV4-2
TGCGCCAGCAGTTTGACTAGCGGGGGGCCTTCCTACGAGCAGTACTTC,CASSLTSGGPSYEQYF,TRBD2,TRBJ2-7,-,TRBV10-1
TGTGCCAGCAGCGCTATAGCGGCCGCGAACACCGGGGAGCTGTTTTTT,CASSAIAAANTGELFF,-,TRBJ2-2,-,TRBV7-8
TGTGCCAGCAGTTTGGAACTAGCGGTAAGCTCCTACGAGCAGTACTTC,CASSLELAVSSYEQYF,TRBD2,TRBJ2-7,-,TRBV28
TGTGCCAGCACGGGGTGGCCCGCCGGGGAGCTGTTTTTT,CASTGWPAGELFF,-,TRBJ2-2,-,TRBV27
TGTGCCAGCAGCTCGACACATTCCACTGAAGCTTTCTTT,CASSSTHSTEAFF,-,TRBJ1-1,-,TRBV9
TGTGCCAGCAGTGAAGTTAGGGGCGAGCAGTACTTC,CASSEVRGEQYF,-,TRBJ2-7,once,TRBV25-1
TGTGCCAGCAGTGCTACGGGACAGGGGATTCAGGACTATGGCTACACCTTC,CASSATGQGIQDYGYTF,TRBD1,TRBJ1-2,-,TRBV6-1
TGCGCCAGCAGCCCTGACATGCGGCGGGGGGCCCAAGAGACCCAGTACTTC,CASSPDMRRGAQETQYF,TRBD2,TRBJ2-5,-,TRBV5-1
TGTGCCAGCAGCCCGGGACAGGGGGCGGGCCCTTCACCCCTCCACTTT,CASSPGQGAGPSPLHF,TRBD1,TRBJ1-6,-,TRBV3-1/TRBV3-2
TGCGCCAGCAGCCCCTATCCTCTGACAGGCGTGAGGGGTTCAAATCAGCCCCAGCATTTT,CASSPYPLTGVRGSNQPQHF,-,TRBJ1-5,-,TRBV5-1
TGCGCCAGCAGCCAGTTCCGGGATGACCTTGCAACTAATGAAAAACTGTTTTTT,CASSQFRDDLATNEKLFF,-,TRBJ1-4,-,TRBV4-1
TGTGCCAGCAGTTCGGGACAGGCCCTCTCGGGAAACACCATATATTTT,CASSSGQALSGNTIYF,TRBD1,TRBJ1-3,few,TRBV7-6
TGTGCCAGCAGCTATAGCGGGAGGGTCACCGGGGAGCTGTTTTTT,CASSYSGRVTGELFF,TRBD2,TRBJ2-2,-,TRBV11-2
TGTGCCAGCAGCTCGGGACAGGGTTCATCTGAAGCTTTCTTT,CASSSGQGSSEAFF,TRBD1,TRBJ1-1,few,TRBV7-3
TGTGCCAGCAGCTTTGTGCCGGGGGGGGAAGAGACCCAGTACTTC,CASSFVPGGEETQYF,TRBD2,TRBJ2-5,-,TRBV7-2
TGTGCCAGCAGCATATGGGACAGGCAGGCGGGAGAGACCCAGTACTTC,CASSIWDRQAGETQYF,TRBD1,TRBJ2-5,-,TRBV7-8
TGCGCCAGCAGCTTGGCTCTGGGGAGCTCCTACGAGCAGTACTTC,CASSLALGSSYEQYF,-,TRBJ2-7,-,TRBV5-1
TGTGCCAGCAGTCCCTCCCCGACAGGGGTGGGTGAAAAACTGTTTTTT,CASSPSPTGVGEKLFF,TRBD1,TRBJ1-4,-,TRBV27
TGTGCCAGCAGTTTCCCTCGCGGGAGCAAATACGAGCAGTACTTC,CASSFPRGSKYEQYF,TRBD2,TRBJ2-7,few,TRBV28
TGTGCCACCATTATTGCGGGAACTGAAGCTTTCTTT,CATIIAGTEAFF,-,TRBJ1-1,-,TRBV2
TGTGCCAGCAGGATTAGCGGCATGGGTAGCTCCTACAATGAGCAGTTCTTC,CASRISGMGSSYNEQFF,-,TRBJ2-1,few,TRBV27
TGCGCCAGCAGCTATAGCGGGGGGAACACCGGGGAGCTGTTTTTT,CASSYSGGNTGELFF,TRBD2,TRBJ2-2,-,TRBV5-1
TGCGCCAGCAGCTTCAATAACCACAGGGACGGCTACACCTTC,CASSFNNHRDGYTF,-,TRBJ1-2,-,TRBV5-1